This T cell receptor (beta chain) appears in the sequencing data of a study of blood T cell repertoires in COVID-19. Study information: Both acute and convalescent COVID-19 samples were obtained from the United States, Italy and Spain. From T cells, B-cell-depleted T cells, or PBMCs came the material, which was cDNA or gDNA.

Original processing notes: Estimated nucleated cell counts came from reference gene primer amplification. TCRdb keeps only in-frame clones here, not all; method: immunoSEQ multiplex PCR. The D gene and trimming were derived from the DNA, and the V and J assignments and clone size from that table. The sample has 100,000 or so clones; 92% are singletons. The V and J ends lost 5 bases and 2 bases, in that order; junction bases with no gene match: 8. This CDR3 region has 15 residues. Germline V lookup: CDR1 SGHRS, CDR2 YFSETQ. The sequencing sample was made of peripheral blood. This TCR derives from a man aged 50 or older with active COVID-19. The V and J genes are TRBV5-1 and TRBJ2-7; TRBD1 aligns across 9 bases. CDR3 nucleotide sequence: TGCGCCAGCAGTTGGGGACAGGGCCCAACCTACGAGCAGTACTTC. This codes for CASSWGQGPTYEQYF.